The 21 T cell receptor beta chains in this list originate from one sample, sequenced in a study of cytomegalovirus exposure and HLA in healthy donors. The PCR was carried out with 60 Vbeta primers and 13 Jbeta primers. The method was immunoSEQ multiplex PCR; TCRdb's version includes in-frame clones alone and lacks a portion of them. The data show over 110,000 clones, approximately 80% seen once. Sequencing input: PBMCs. Every receptor here comes from a woman aged 35 to 49 in good health and CMV-seropositive.

The chain uses TRBV29-1 and TRBJ2-7, with TRBD2 identical over 10 bases. CDR1 is SQVTM and CDR2 is ANQGSEA in the germline V gene. V dropped 4 bases and J dropped 3; count of bases not matched to a gene: 3. The CDR3 totals 13 residues. CDR3 amino acids: CSVAPSGSYEQYF. Here the CDR3 DNA reads TGCAGCGTTGCCCCTAGCGGGAGCTACGAGCAGTACTTC.

J is TRBJ2-2 and V is TRBV5-4, with TRBD2 as a possible D gene (6 bases). The CDR3 consists of 16 residues. Trimming shortened V by 1 base and J by 2 bases, and 12 bases separated the two germline ends. Germline V gene lookup returns CDR1 SGHNT and CDR2 YYREEE (reference sequence). The CDR3 DNA reads TGTGCCAGCAGCTTGTCGGCGGGACTCAACACCGGGGAGCTGTTTTTT. It yields the protein CASSLSAGLNTGELFF.

This chain connects TRBV27 to TRBJ1-1; 9 positions match TRBD1. Trimming removed 5 bases from V and 4 bases from J; junction bases left unmatched: 2. Per the germline V gene, CDR1 is MNHEY and CDR2 is SMNVEV (reference sequence). The CDR3 sequence is 13 residues long. The CDR3 nucleotides read TGTGCCAGCAGTCGGACAGGGGCCACTGAAGCTTTCTTT. As protein: CASSRTGATEAFF.

The V and J genes are TRBV15 and TRBJ2-1; 12 nucleotides align to TRBD2. The V gene end was trimmed by 2 bases and the J gene end by 9 bases; junction bases not matched to a gene: 8. CDR1 and CDR2 (germline): LNHNV, YYDKDF (reference sequence). This CDR3 contains 16 residues. The CDR3 DNA reads TGTGCCACCAGCAGACTAGCGGGAGGGCCTCAGGCTGAGCAGTTCTTC. Protein product: CATSRLAGGPQAEQFF.

This chain uses TRBV6-5 with TRBJ1-5, with D possibly matching TRBD1 (6 bases). Germline V gene data show CDR1 as MNHEY and CDR2 as SVGAGI. V lost 5 bases and J lost 4, with 15 bases in between. The CDR3 consists of 15 residues. The CDR3 loop reads CASSQVRGSNQPQHF. The CDR3 DNA sequence: TGTGCCAGCAGTCAGGTCAGGGGAAGTAATCAGCCCCAGCATTTT.

The chain combines TRBV6-1 with TRBJ2-3, with TRBD1 as a possible D gene (6 bases). Germline V gives CDR1 MNHNS, CDR2 SASEGT. The CDR3 extends over 14 amino acids. The V and J ends lost 3 bases and 6 bases respectively, with 13 bases between them. CDR3 region: CASSEAQGLDTQYF. For the CDR3, the DNA is TGTGCCAGCAGTGAGGCTCAGGGGTTGGATACGCAGTATTTT.

The chain employs TRBV5-1 and TRBJ1-2; D might be TRBD1 (6 bases). Trimming took 5 bases from V and 2 from J, leaving 22 bases between them. The CDR3 has 17 amino acids. Germline CDR1 SGHRS, CDR2 YFSETQ. The CDR3 sequence is CASRLAYTRQDNYGYTF. For the CDR3, the DNA is TGCGCCAGCAGGCTGGCATACACCCGACAGGACAACTATGGCTACACCTTC.

The chain carries TRBV11-3 and TRBJ2-3, with 12 bases aligning to TRBD2. CDR1 and CDR2 (germline): SGHNT, YENEEA. The CDR3 extends over 16 amino acids. V was clipped by 5 bases and J by 2 bases; unmatched bases: 5. CDR3 nucleotides: TGTGCCAGCAGCCTAGGACTAGCGGGGATCACAGATACGCAGTATTTT. Translating gives CASSLGLAGITDTQYF.

This clone was detected only a few times. The rearrangement joins TRBV2 to TRBJ2-1, with D unclear. This CDR3 comprises 13 residues. The V end was cut by 6 bases, the J end by 2 bases, with 8 bases between. Germline lookup yields CDR1 SNHLY and CDR2 FYNNEI. The CDR3 coding sequence is TGTGCCAGCAGCCAGATGACCTACAATGAGCAGTTCTTC. Translating it yields CASSQMTYNEQFF.

This rearrangement joins TRBV19 to TRBJ1-5, with D maybe TRBD1 (6 bases). The germline V gene encodes CDR1 LNHDA and CDR2 SQIVND (reference sequence). Deletions cut 3 bases from V and 6 bases from J, with 12 bases between. The CDR3 consists of 14 residues. CDR3 sequence (DNA): TGTGCCAGTAGTATTGTGCAGGGGCCTCAGCCCCAGCATTTT. This codes for CASSIVQGPQPQHF.

The chain links TRBV13 to TRBJ2-3; no reliable D call. Germline loops: CDR1 PRHDT, CDR2 FYEKMQ (reference sequence). V shed 4 bases and J shed 9 bases, with 11 bases lying between them. The CDR3 totals 12 residues. CDR3 loop: CASSSNVRTQYF. In DNA, the CDR3 is TGTGCCAGCAGCTCCAATGTGAGAACGCAGTATTTT.

On this clone: The junction and the germline gene differ at one end; a read error may be behind it. J is TRBJ2-5 and V is TRBV7-8; TRBD2 aligns across 10 bases. CDR1 and CDR2 from the germline V gene are SGHVS and FQNEAQ. The CDR3 covers 15 residues. The CDR3 DNA is TGTGCCAGCAGCCGAGGGGGGCTAGCGGGAGTAGGTGTGGACTTC. It specifies CASSRGGLAGVGVDF.

The gene calls are TRBV11-2 and TRBJ2-5; 9 positions match TRBD1. The CDR3 extends over 15 amino acids. The junction had 10 bases not matched to a gene; V was cut back by 5 bases and J by 6 bases. Germline lookup yields CDR1 SGHAT and CDR2 FQNNGV. The DNA of the CDR3 is TGTGCCAGCAGCCTTAATACGGGACAGGGACAGACCCAGTACTTC. This sequence encodes CASSLNTGQGQTQYF.

The gene calls are TRBV2 and TRBJ2-2; 7 bases align to TRBD1. V shed 4 bases and J 0 bases; nucleotides not matched to a gene: 2. Germline CDR1 reads SNHLY; CDR2 reads FYNNEI. CDR3 length: 15 amino acids. The CDR3 nucleotides read TGTGCCAGCAGTGTCCAGGGGGCGAACACCGGGGAGCTGTTTTTT. Translating it yields CASSVQGANTGELFF. Full variable domain (missing parts from reference TRBV2 and TRBJ2-2): EPEVTQTPSHQVTQMGQEVILRCVPISNHLYFYWYRQILGQKVEFLVSFYNNEISEKSEIFDDQFSVERPDGSNFTLKIRSTKLEDSAMYFCASSVQGANTGELFFGEGSRLTVL.

V and J are TRBV28 and TRBJ2-1; perhaps TRBD2 as D (6 bases). The CDR3 totals 13 residues. Germline loops: CDR1 MDHEN, CDR2 SYDVKM. The ends were cut back, 1 base at V and 15 bases at J, with 16 bases in the middle. The CDR3 DNA reads TGTGCCAGCAGTTTATCCCCCACGCGGGACCCGTTCTTC. Translated: CASSLSPTRDPFF. Full variable domain (rest looked up from reference TRBV28 and TRBJ2-1): DVKVTQSSRYLVKRTGEKVFLECVQDMDHENMFWYRQDPGLGLRLIYFSYDVKMKEKGDIPEGYSVSREKKERFSLILESASTNQTSMYLCASSLSPTRDPFFGPGTRLTVL.

The CDR3 region is CASREASSDSYEQYF. The DNA of the CDR3 is TGCGCCAGCCGGGAGGCTAGCAGCGACTCCTACGAGCAGTACTTC. This rearrangement joins TRBV5-1 to TRBJ2-5; TRBD2 agrees at 7 bases. The J call may be wrong; the DNA end is better matched by TRBJ2-7. This CDR3 comprises 15 residues. Looked up from germline, CDR1 is SGHRS and CDR2 is YFSETQ.

This clone has a handful of counts. The sample carries other DNA sequences with the same CDR3. The rearrangement uses TRBV19 and TRBJ2-7; maybe TRBD1 (5 bases). This CDR3 spans 12 amino acids. Trimming removed 8 bases at V and 4 bases at J, with 12 bases between. CDR1 and CDR2 (germline): LNHDA, SQIVND (reference sequence). The chain's CDR3 is CASSTQGYEQYF. The CDR3 DNA reads TGTGCCAGTTCTACCCAGGGTTACGAGCAGTACTTC. The entire variable domain, with the rest obtained from reference TRBV19 and TRBJ2-7, is as follows: DGGITQSPKYLFRKEGQNVTLSCEQNLNHDAMYWYRQDPGQGLRLIYYSQIVNDFQKGDIAEGYSVSREKKESFPLTVTSAQKNPTAFYLCASSTQGYEQYFGPGTRLTVT.

V and J are TRBV5-1 and TRBJ2-3, with 7 bases lining up with TRBD2. Germline-derived CDR1 and CDR2 are SGHRS and YFSETQ. The J segment lost 1 base and the V segment lost 6 bases, leaving 11 bases of the junction unmatched. The CDR3 length is 16 residues. This chain's CDR3 is CASKAYTSARTDTQYF. DNA of the CDR3: TGCGCCAGCAAAGCCTATACTAGCGCCCGCACAGATACGCAGTATTTT.

This rearrangement joins TRBV5-1 to TRBJ2-1; TRBD2 agrees at 14 bases. J was trimmed by 7 bases and V by 0 bases; bases with no gene match: 6. The CDR3 sequence is 17 residues long. Looked up from germline, CDR1 is SGHRS and CDR2 is YFSETQ. CDR3 in amino acids: CASSLVPGLAGENEQFF. The CDR3, as DNA: TGCGCCAGCAGCTTGGTTCCGGGACTAGCGGGAGAAAATGAGCAGTTCTTC.

The chain carries TRBV13 and TRBJ2-4, with a weak D call TRBD2 (6 bases). Trimming removed 0 bases at V and 6 bases at J, with 12 bases between. The CDR3 length is 15 residues. Per germline, CDR1 PRHDT and CDR2 FYEKMQ (reference sequence). The CDR3 coding sequence is TGTGCCAGCAGCTTAGGGCGGGGTTTGGGAAACATTCAGTACTTC. This translates into CASSLGRGLGNIQYF.

This clone was detected a few times. This chain joins TRBV28 and TRBJ2-3; D not certain. The germline V gene encodes CDR1 MDHEN and CDR2 SYDVKM. The ends were cut back, 2 bases at V and 4 bases at J, with 16 bases in the middle. CDR3 size: 16 residues. The CDR3 is CASSLPAAEYADTQYF. The CDR3, as DNA: TGTGCCAGCAGTTTACCCGCGGCGGAGTATGCAGATACGCAGTATTTT. The full variable domain, in which reference TRBV28 and TRBJ2-3 provide the parts outside the CDR3, is DVKVTQSSRYLVKRTGEKVFLECVQDMDHENMFWYRQDPGLGLRLIYFSYDVKMKEKGDIPEGYSVSREKKERFSLILESASTNQTSMYLCASSLPAAEYADTQYFGPGTRLTVL.